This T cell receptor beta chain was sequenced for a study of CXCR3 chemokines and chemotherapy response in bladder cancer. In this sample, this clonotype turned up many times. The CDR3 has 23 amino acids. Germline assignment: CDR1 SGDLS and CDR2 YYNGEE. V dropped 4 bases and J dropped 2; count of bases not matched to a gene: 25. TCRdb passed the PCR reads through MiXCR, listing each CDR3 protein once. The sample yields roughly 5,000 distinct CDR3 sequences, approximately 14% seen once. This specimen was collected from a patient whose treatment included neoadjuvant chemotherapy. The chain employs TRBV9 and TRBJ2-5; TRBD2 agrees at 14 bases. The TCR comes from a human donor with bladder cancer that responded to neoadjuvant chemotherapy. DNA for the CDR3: TGTGCCAGCAGCTCTCGTTGTTTTAAAGGACTAGCGGGAGGCCAACAACAGCAAGAGACCCAGTACTTC. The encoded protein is CASSSRCFKGLAGGQQQQETQYF. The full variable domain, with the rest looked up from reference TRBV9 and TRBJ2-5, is DSGVTQTPKHLITATGQRVTLRCSPRSGDLSVYWYQQSLDQGLQFLIQYYNGEERAKGNILERFSAQQFPDLHSELNLSSLELGDSALYFCASSSRCFKGLAGGQQQQETQYFGPGTRLLVL.